This T cell receptor beta chain was identified during a study of blood T cell repertoires in COVID-19. Background on the study: Acute and convalescent COVID-19 specimens originated in the United States, Italy and Spain. From T cells, B-cell-depleted T cells, or PBMCs came the material, which was cDNA or gDNA.

V was cut by 0 bases and J by 7 bases, with 7 bases left in between. Germline V gene lookup returns CDR1 ENHRY and CDR2 SYGVKD. CDR3 length equals 13 residues. How the authors handled the data: Quantification of nucleated cells was approximated via reference gene primer amplification. Clones were read by immunoSEQ multiplex PCR, and TCRdb kept only the in-frame ones, dropping some. The V and J calls and clone size come from that table; D and trimming were worked out from the DNA. Of approximately 140,000 clones in the sample, approximately 88% were seen once. This clone was seen a few times. The sequence came from a man aged 60-69 years with active or convalescent COVID-19. Sequenced sample: peripheral blood. The V and J genes are TRBV10-3 and TRBJ1-5; D is unresolved. The CDR3 DNA reads as TGTGCCATCAGTGAGTCGAACCAGCAGCCCCAGCATTTT. It encodes CAISESNQQPQHF.